These 18 T cell receptor beta chains came from one sample sequenced in a study of T cells in Graves' hyperthyroidism and ophthalmopathy. Amplification of TCR beta CDR3 regions was performed using RNA transcripts as template. The HTBI set primed first-round TCR CDR3 RT-PCR. TCRdb ran MiXCR on the multiplex PCR reads and lists one entry per CDR3 protein. This sample has 300,000 to 450,000 distinct CDR3 sequences, with about a sixth found just once. The specimen was blood. These receptors originate from a woman between 18 and 29 years old with Graves' hyperthyroidism that later progressed to Graves' ophthalmopathy.

This clonotype has only a few counts. V and J are TRBV19 and TRBJ1-5, with TRBD1 matching 10 bases. Germline V gives CDR1 LNHDA, CDR2 SQIVND (reference sequence). J was trimmed by 3 bases and V by 3 bases; bases with no gene match: 8. The CDR3 length is 17 residues. CDR3 sequence: CASSMRDRGSFNQPQHF. For the CDR3, the DNA is TGTGCCAGTAGTATGAGGGACAGGGGAAGCTTCAATCAGCCCCAGCATTTT.

With regard to this clonotype: A much larger clone lies a single base off, so this may be a read error. The chain uses TRBV3-1 and TRBJ2-5; tentatively, D is TRBD1 or TRBD2 (5 bases each). CDR1 and CDR2 (germline): LGHDT, YNNKEL (reference sequence). The CDR3 has 15 residues. The CDR3 coding sequence is TGTGTCAGCAGCCACCCCGGGGCGCCCCAAGAGACCCAGTACTTC. Amino acid sequence: CVSSHPGAPQETQYF.

This clonotype was seen ten or more times. Here the CDR3 DNA reads TGTGCCAGCAAAGTTGGACAGGGCACAGATACGCAGTATTTT. Its translation is CASKVGQGTDTQYF. This chain uses TRBV2 with TRBJ2-3, with 7 bases identical to TRBD1. The CDR3 spans 14 residues. Looked up from germline, CDR1 is SNHLY and CDR2 is FYNNEI. J gave up 1 base and V 7 bases, and 5 bases lay outside the gene matches.

This clonotype was counted at least ten times. The gene calls are TRBV20-1 and TRBJ2-3, with 7 positions matching TRBD2. The CDR3 loop spans 14 amino acids. Germline V gene data show CDR1 as DFQATT and CDR2 as SNEGSKA (reference sequence). CDR3 DNA sequence: TGCAGCTTCGGCGGGAGTGGTAACACAGATACGCAGTATTTT. Residues: CSFGGSGNTDTQYF.

This clonotype was picked up many times. As DNA, the CDR3 is TGTGCCAGCAGTGCGGGGGGAGATACGCAGTATTTT. Its translation: CASSAGGDTQYF. The V call is TRBV2, the J call TRBJ2-3; 7 nucleotides line up with TRBD2. CDR1 and CDR2 (germline): SNHLY, FYNNEI. The CDR3 runs to 12 residues. The junction had 0 bases not matched to a gene; V was cut back by 4 bases and J by 5 bases. The variable domain in full, with the rest retrieved from reference TRBV2 and TRBJ2-3, is EPEVTQTPSHQVTQMGQEVILRCVPISNHLYFYWYRQILGQKVEFLVSFYNNEISEKSEIFDDQFSVERPDGSNFTLKIRSTKLEDSAMYFCASSAGGDTQYFGPGTRLTVL.

This clonotype was detected a few times. The chain carries TRBV4-1 and TRBJ1-5; 9 bases fit TRBD1. CDR3 length: 18 residues. CDR1 MGHRA and CDR2 YSYEKL come from the germline V gene. V was clipped by 4 bases and J by 1 base; unmatched bases: 11. CDR3 protein: CASSLQIPGTGSNQPQHF. The CDR3 coding sequence is TGCGCCAGCAGCCTCCAGATCCCCGGGACAGGGAGCAATCAGCCCCAGCATTTT.

This clonotype has at least ten counts. This chain links TRBV7-2 with TRBJ2-3; 9 bases align to TRBD2. J gave up 10 bases and V 6 bases, and 5 bases lay outside the gene matches. Germline CDR1 reads SGHTA; CDR2 reads FQGNSA. This CDR3 is 12 amino acids long. CDR3 sequence: CASSPLAGPQYF. The DNA of the CDR3 is TGTGCCAGCAGTCCTCTAGCGGGACCGCAGTATTTT.

The genes are TRBV28 and TRBJ1-4, with 8 bases identical to TRBD1. The CDR3 sequence is 19 residues long. V lost 5 bases to trimming and J lost 0 bases; unmatched junction nucleotides: 14. Germline CDR1 and CDR2: MDHEN and SYDVKM. This chain's CDR3 is CASSPPSWTGWPTNEKLFF. The CDR3 DNA reads as TGTGCCAGCAGTCCGCCCTCCTGGACAGGGTGGCCAACTAATGAAAAACTGTTTTTT. Full variable domain (remainder filled in from reference TRBV28 and TRBJ1-4): DVKVTQSSRYLVKRTGEKVFLECVQDMDHENMFWYRQDPGLGLRLIYFSYDVKMKEKGDIPEGYSVSREKKERFSLILESASTNQTSMYLCASSPPSWTGWPTNEKLFFGSGTQLSVL.

This sequence joins TRBV30 and TRBJ2-7, with D perhaps matching TRBD1 or TRBD2 (7 bases each). From germline, CDR1 is GTSNPN and CDR2 SVGIG (reference sequence). Trimming removed 8 bases from V and 3 bases from J, with 20 bases in between. The CDR3 spans 14 residues. The CDR3 nucleotides read TGTGCCCTGCAGGGGGAGGGTCCTGGCTACGAGCAGTACTTC. This encodes CALQGEGPGYEQYF.

This clonotype has a count of ten or more. The chain recombines TRBV28 with TRBJ1-1; D is possibly TRBD1 (5 bases). The V gene lost 4 bases and the J gene lost 3 bases, with 9 bases spanning the gap. Germline CDR1 is MDHEN and CDR2 is SYDVKM. The CDR3 length is 13 residues. The CDR3 sequence is CASSSGTYTEAFF. In DNA form, the CDR3 reads TGTGCCAGCAGTTCAGGGACCTACACTGAAGCTTTCTTT. The variable domain in full, completed from reference TRBV28 and TRBJ1-1, reads DVKVTQSSRYLVKRTGEKVFLECVQDMDHENMFWYRQDPGLGLRLIYFSYDVKMKEKGDIPEGYSVSREKKERFSLILESASTNQTSMYLCASSSGTYTEAFFGQGTRLTVV.

This clonotype was seen repeatedly, ten times or more. The J gene is TRBJ1-2, the V gene TRBV28; TRBD1 matches at 8 bases. The V gene end was trimmed by 1 base and the J gene end by 4 bases; junction bases not matched to a gene: 5. The CDR3 runs to 15 residues. Germline V lookup: CDR1 MDHEN, CDR2 SYDVKM. The CDR3 DNA reads as TGTGCCAGCAGTTTATTGCCGGACAGGGCCTATGGCTACACCTTC. Translating it yields CASSLLPDRAYGYTF.

This clonotype showed up many times. V gene TRBV28 combines with J gene TRBJ2-3; 8 bases are a match to TRBD2. With 8 bases clipped from V and 9 bases from J, the junction kept 13 bases outside the gene matches. There are 14 residues in the CDR3. Germline CDR1 and CDR2: MDHEN and SYDVKM. The CDR3 coding sequence is TGTGCCAGCTGCCGAGGCGGGGGACTAGTAACGCAGTATTTT. Its protein is CASCRGGGLVTQYF. The full variable domain, rest sourced from reference TRBV28 and TRBJ2-3, is DVKVTQSSRYLVKRTGEKVFLECVQDMDHENMFWYRQDPGLGLRLIYFSYDVKMKEKGDIPEGYSVSREKKERFSLILESASTNQTSMYLCASCRGGGLVTQYFGPGTRLTVL.

This clonotype was seen at least ten times. This rearrangement joins TRBV7-8 to TRBJ1-1, with 8 bases that match TRBD1. Germline-derived CDR1 and CDR2 are SGHVS and FQNEAQ. The CDR3 is made up of 15 amino acids. The junction had 2 bases not matched to a gene; V was cut back by 2 bases and J by 0 bases. CDR3 loop: CASSLRDRMNTEAFF. CDR3 bases: TGTGCCAGCAGCTTAAGGGACAGGATGAACACTGAAGCTTTCTTT.

This clonotype was picked up many times. The chain recombines TRBV20-1 with TRBJ2-7, with TRBD2 matching over 13 bases. The CDR3 loop spans 14 amino acids. Germline CDR1 and CDR2: DFQATT and SNEGSKA (reference sequence). V dropped 1 base and J dropped 3; count of bases not matched to a gene: 0. The DNA of the CDR3 is TGCAGTGCTAGAGGGACTAGCGGGAGCTACGAGCAGTACTTC. As protein: CSARGTSGSYEQYF.

This clonotype was seen a few times. The gene calls are TRBV5-1 and TRBJ1-1; 9 nucleotides match TRBD1. The CDR3 contains 14 residues. With 7 bases clipped from V and 11 bases from J, the junction kept 15 bases outside the gene matches. Germline V gene sequence: CDR1 SGHRS, CDR2 YFSETQ. CDR3: CASGPSGTGRRAFF. The CDR3 DNA reads TGCGCCAGCGGCCCCTCAGGGACAGGGAGACGGGCTTTCTTT. Supplemented by reference TRBV5-1 and TRBJ1-1, the full variable domain reads KAGVTQTPRYLIKTRGQQVTLSCSPISGHRSVSWYQQTPGQGLQFLFEYFSETQRNKGNFPGRFSGRQFSNSRSEMNVSTLELGDSALYLCASGPSGTGRRAFFGQGTRLTVV.

This clonotype has a handful of counts. The chain joins TRBV4-1 to TRBJ1-4, with D uncertain. CDR1 and CDR2 from the germline V gene are MGHRA and YSYEKL. Trimming cost V 1 base and J 4 bases, with 7 bases left between them. This CDR3 has 14 amino acids. The CDR3 loop is CASSQGANNEKLFF. CDR3 coding DNA: TGCGCCAGCAGCCAAGGGGCCAATAATGAAAAACTGTTTTTT.

This clonotype appeared a few times. A single base separates this from a much larger clone, so it may be a read error. The V call is TRBV15, the J call TRBJ2-7; D perhaps matches TRBD2 (5 bases). The CDR3 totals 13 residues. Germline CDR1 reads LNHNV; CDR2 reads YYDKDF (reference sequence). V was clipped by 3 bases and J by 3 bases, with 9 bases between them. CDR3 nucleotides: TGTGCCACCAGCAGTGACGGACTCTACGAGCAGTACTTC. As protein: CATSSDGLYEQYF.

This clonotype was seen at least ten times. V is TRBV3-1 and J is TRBJ2-7, with a weak D call TRBD2 (5 bases). Trimming cost V 1 base and J 0 bases, with 10 bases left between them. The CDR3 extends over 15 amino acids. Germline CDR1 is LGHDT and CDR2 is YNNKEL (reference sequence). In nucleotides, the CDR3 is TGTGCCAGCAGCCAAGGGGCGGGCCCCTCCTACGAGCAGTACTTC. Its protein is CASSQGAGPSYEQYF.